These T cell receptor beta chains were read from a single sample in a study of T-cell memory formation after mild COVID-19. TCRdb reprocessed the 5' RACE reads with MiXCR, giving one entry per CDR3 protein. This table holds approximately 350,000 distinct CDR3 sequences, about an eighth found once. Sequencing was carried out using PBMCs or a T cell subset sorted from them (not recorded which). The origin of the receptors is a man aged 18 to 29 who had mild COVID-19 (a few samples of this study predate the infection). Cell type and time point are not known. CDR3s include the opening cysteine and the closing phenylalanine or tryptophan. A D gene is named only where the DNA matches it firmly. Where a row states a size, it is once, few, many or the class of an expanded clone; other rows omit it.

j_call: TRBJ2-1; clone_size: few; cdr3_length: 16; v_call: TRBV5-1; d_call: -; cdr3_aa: CASSARGGSSYNEQFF; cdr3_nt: TGCGCCAGCAGCGCACGAGGGGGGAGCTCCTACAATGAGCAGTTCTTC
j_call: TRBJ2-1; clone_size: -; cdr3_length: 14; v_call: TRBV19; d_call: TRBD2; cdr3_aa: CASSHRGGYNEQFF; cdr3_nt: TGTGCCAGTAGTCATCGGGGGGGATACAATGAGCAGTTCTTC
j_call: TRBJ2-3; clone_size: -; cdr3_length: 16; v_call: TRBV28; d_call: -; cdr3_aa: CASSRNGVVGTDTQYF; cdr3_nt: TGTGCCAGCAGTCGCAACGGGGTCGTGGGCACAGATACGCAGTATTTT
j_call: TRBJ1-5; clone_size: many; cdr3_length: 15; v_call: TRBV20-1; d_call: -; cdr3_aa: CSASIAGDSNQPQHF; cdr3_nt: TGCAGTGCTAGTATAGCCGGAGATAGCAATCAGCCCCAGCATTTT
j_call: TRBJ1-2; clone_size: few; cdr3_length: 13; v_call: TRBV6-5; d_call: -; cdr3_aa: CASSYGQPYGYTF; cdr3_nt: TGTGCCAGCAGTTACGGGCAGCCCTATGGCTACACCTTC
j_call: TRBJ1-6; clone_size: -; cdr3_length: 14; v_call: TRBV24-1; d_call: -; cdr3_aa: CATRPHRLPSPLHF; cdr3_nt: TGTGCCACCAGGCCGCACAGACTTCCTTCACCCCTCCACTTT
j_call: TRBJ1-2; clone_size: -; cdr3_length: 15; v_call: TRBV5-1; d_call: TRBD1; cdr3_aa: CASSSQSTGESGYTF; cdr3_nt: TGCGCCAGCAGCTCCCAATCGACAGGGGAGAGTGGCTACACCTTC
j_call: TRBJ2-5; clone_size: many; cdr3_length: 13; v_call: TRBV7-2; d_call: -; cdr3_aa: CASSLAAGETQYF; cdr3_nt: TGTGCCAGCAGCTTAGCGGCAGGGGAGACCCAGTACTTC
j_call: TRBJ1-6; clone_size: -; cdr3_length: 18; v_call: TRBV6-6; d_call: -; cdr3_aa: CARNEKDEREAGNSPLHF; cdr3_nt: TGTGCCAGAAACGAAAAGGACGAAAGGGAAGCGGGTAATTCACCCCTCCACTTT
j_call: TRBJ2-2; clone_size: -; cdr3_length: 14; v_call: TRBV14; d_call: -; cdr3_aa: CASNRGSNTGELFF; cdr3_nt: TGTGCCAGCAACCGGGGCAGTAACACCGGGGAGCTGTTTTTT
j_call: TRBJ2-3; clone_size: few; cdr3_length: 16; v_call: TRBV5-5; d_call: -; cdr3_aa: CASSQSSTVGTDTQYF; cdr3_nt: TGTGCCAGCAGCCAATCCTCCACGGTGGGCACAGATACGCAGTATTTT
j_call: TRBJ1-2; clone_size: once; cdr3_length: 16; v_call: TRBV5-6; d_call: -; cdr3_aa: CASSLDRKPINYGYTF; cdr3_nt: TGTGCCAGCAGCTTGGACCGTAAACCTATCAACTATGGCTACACCTTC
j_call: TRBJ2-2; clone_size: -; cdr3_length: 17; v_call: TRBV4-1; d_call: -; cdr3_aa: CASSQDWYREVTGELFF; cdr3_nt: TGCGCCAGCAGCCAAGACTGGTATAGGGAGGTCACCGGGGAGCTGTTTTTT
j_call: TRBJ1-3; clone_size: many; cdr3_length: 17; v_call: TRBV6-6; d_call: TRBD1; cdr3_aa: CASSYSYRGSSGNTIYF; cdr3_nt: TGTGCCAGCAGTTACTCGTACAGGGGGAGCTCTGGAAACACCATATATTTT